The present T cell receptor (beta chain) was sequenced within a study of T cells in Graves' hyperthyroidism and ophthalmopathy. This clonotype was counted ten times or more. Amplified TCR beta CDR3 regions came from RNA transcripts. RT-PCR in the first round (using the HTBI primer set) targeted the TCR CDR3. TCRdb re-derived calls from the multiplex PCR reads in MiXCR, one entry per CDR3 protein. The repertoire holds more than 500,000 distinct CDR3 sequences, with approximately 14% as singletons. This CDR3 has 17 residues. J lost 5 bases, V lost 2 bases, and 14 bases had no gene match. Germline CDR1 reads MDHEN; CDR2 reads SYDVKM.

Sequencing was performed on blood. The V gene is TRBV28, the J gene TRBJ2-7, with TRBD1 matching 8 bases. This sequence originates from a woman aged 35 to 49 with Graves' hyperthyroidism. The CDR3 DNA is TGTGCCAGCAGTTTAAGGGGGGCAGGGGGCTCTCGGGACGAGCAGTACTTC. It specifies CASSLRGAGGSRDEQYF.